A single T cell receptor (beta chain) is shown here with its context. The data stem from a study of blood T cell repertoires in COVID-19. Turning to the study itself: Samples of COVID-19 (acute and convalescent) were obtained from the United States, Italy and Spain.

As handled by the study authors: The authors estimated nucleated cell counts from reference gene primer amplification. The table came from immunoSEQ multiplex PCR; TCRdb's copy has only in-frame clones and leaves some out. V, J and clone size derive from that table, while D and trimming were established from the DNA sequence. Of over 85,000 clones in the sample, approximately 86% were seen once. This clonotype was sampled from a male donor with acute or convalescent COVID-19. The sequencing input was peripheral blood.

CDR3 sequence: CASSLFTRQNNEQFF. CDR3 nucleotides: TGTGCCAGCAGCTTATTCACCAGGCAAAACAATGAGCAGTTCTTC. This chain links TRBV5-4 with TRBJ2-1, with D unresolved. There are 15 residues in the CDR3. In germline, CDR1 is SGHNT, CDR2 YYREEE (reference sequence). V lost 2 bases and J 5 bases, leaving 14 bases between the germline ends. The full variable domain, with the rest looked up from reference TRBV5-4 and TRBJ2-1, is ETGVTQSPTHLIKTRGQQVTLRCSSQSGHNTVSWYQQALGQGPQFIFQYYREEENGRGNFPPRFSGLQFPNYSSELNVNALELDDSALYLCASSLFTRQNNEQFFGPGTRLTVL.